A selection of T cell receptor beta chains follows, all from one sample in a study of T cell responses to AZD1222 COVID-19 vaccine. Clones were sequenced by immunoSEQ multiplex PCR, and TCRdb holds only the in-frame ones, with some missing. This table has 150,000 or so clones, around 92% appearing once. This specimen consisted of peripheral blood, obtained on day 0 of AZD1222 vaccination. The receptors were sampled from an adult in good health. Each CDR3 is given with its conserved first and last residue. The D gene is left open where the match is weak. Clone size is given for some rows only: seen once, a few or many times, or a class if the clone is expanded.

size: -; J: TRBJ1-2; D: TRBD1; V: TRBV19; CDR3: CASSISGTGDIYGYTF; DNA: TGTGCCAGTAGTATATCCGGGACAGGGGACATCTATGGCTACACCTTC
size: -; J: TRBJ2-3; D: TRBD2; V: TRBV6-4; CDR3: CASSDAGGTDTQYF; DNA: TGTGCCAGCAGTGACGCGGGGGGCACAGATACGCAGTATTTT
size: -; J: TRBJ2-3; D: TRBD1; V: TRBV15; CDR3: CATSRAQGQGSDTQYF; DNA: TGTGCCACCAGCAGAGCCCAGGGACAGGGCTCAGATACGCAGTATTTT
size: few; J: TRBJ2-1; D: TRBD2; V: TRBV7-9; CDR3: CASSFPTSGKFF; DNA: TGTGCCAGCAGCTTTCCGACTAGCGGGAAGTTCTTC
size: -; J: TRBJ1-3; D: -; V: TRBV20-1; CDR3: CRAGAGNTIYF; DNA: TGCAGGGCGGGGGCTGGAAACACCATATATTTT
size: -; J: TRBJ2-7; D: TRBD1; V: TRBV6-6; CDR3: CASSYPGQGTYEQYF; DNA: TGTGCCAGCAGTTACCCGGGACAGGGTACCTACGAGCAGTACTTC
size: -; J: TRBJ2-1; D: TRBD2; V: TRBV4-1; CDR3: CASSRLLAGGEQFF; DNA: TGCGCCAGCAGCCGCCTACTAGCGGGGGGTGAGCAGTTCTTC
size: -; J: TRBJ2-3; D: TRBD1; V: TRBV5-6; CDR3: CASSWDRGPDTQYF; DNA: TGTGCCAGCAGCTGGGACAGGGGTCCAGATACGCAGTATTTT
size: -; J: TRBJ1-5; D: -; V: TRBV10-3; CDR3: CAISDTYSNQPQHF; DNA: TGTGCCATCAGTGACACCTATAGCAATCAGCCCCAGCATTTT
size: -; J: TRBJ1-5; D: -; V: TRBV2; CDR3: CASRLGAPSNQPQHF; DNA: TGTGCCAGCAGGCTGGGGGCCCCAAGCAATCAGCCCCAGCATTTT